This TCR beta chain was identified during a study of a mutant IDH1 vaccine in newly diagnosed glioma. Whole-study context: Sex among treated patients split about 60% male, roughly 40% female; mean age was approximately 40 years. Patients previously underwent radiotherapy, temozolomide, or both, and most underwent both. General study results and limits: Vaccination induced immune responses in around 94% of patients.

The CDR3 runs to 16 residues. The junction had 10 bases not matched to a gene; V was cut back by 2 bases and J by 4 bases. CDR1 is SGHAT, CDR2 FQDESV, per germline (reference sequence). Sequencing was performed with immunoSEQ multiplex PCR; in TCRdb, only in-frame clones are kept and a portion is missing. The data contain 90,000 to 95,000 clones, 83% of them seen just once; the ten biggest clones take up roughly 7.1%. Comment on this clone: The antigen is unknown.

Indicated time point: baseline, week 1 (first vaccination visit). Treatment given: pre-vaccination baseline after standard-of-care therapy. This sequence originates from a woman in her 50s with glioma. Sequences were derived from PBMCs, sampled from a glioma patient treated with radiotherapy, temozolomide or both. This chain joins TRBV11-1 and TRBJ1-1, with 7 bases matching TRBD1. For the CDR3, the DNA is TGTGCCAGCAGCTTACTTGTGGGGCAGGGGGGCACTGAAGCTTTCTTT. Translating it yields CASSLLVGQGGTEAFF.